This T cell receptor (beta chain) emerged from a study of identical twins. Overall study results and limits: With monozygotic twins, out-of-frame TCR alpha sharing exceeded what models estimated. Memory repertoires showed no such pattern, whereas abundant cord blood beta clonotypes carried fewer insertions.

Every donor was a healthy Caucasian. CDR1 and CDR2 (germline): SNHLY, FYNNEI. The CDR3 covers 15 residues. V lost 4 bases, J lost 6 bases, and 4 bases stayed unmatched. This clonotype was recorded many times. Antigen specificity is unknown. Unique molecular identifiers were present on the cDNA, which also gained a universal primer site by template switching. TCRdb re-called the 5' RACE reads with MiXCR, one entry per CDR3 protein. The sample has around 650,000 distinct CDR3 sequences, about 7% seen once. Separately, the same data were catalogued under a study of yellow fever vaccine responses in identical twins.

The sequencing input was PBMCs. The sequence came from a woman aged 18-30 years in good health. The chain uses TRBV2 and TRBJ2-7, with 15 bases matching TRBD2. CDR3 residues: CASSAGLAGGTEQYF. CDR3 nucleotides: TGTGCCAGCAGTGCGGGACTAGCGGGAGGTACCGAGCAGTACTTC.